These 32 T cell receptor beta chains were sequenced from one sample in a study of type 1 and type 2 diabetes patients. PCR was run on genomic DNA. Amplification of the beta chain CDR3 used 30 forward and 13 reverse multiplex primers. MiXCR, applied by TCRdb to the multiplex PCR reads, yields one record per CDR3 protein. The repertoire holds around 300,000 distinct CDR3 sequences, with around 50% as singletons. The sample comprised peripheral blood mononuclear cells (PBMCs). The source of these receptors is a man in his late teens or twenties with type 2 diabetes.

The V and J genes are TRBV7-3 and TRBJ2-5; possibly TRBD2 for D (6 bases). The DNA matches TRBJ2-7 better at its end, which makes the J call doubtful. This CDR3 region has 14 residues. The germline V gene encodes CDR1 SGHTA and CDR2 FQGTGA. CDR3 loop: CASSLGLGDHEQYF. CDR3 nucleotides: TGTGCCAGCAGCTTGGGACTGGGGGACCACGAGCAGTACTTC.

J is TRBJ2-7 and V is TRBV29-1, with D perhaps matching TRBD1 or TRBD2 (5 bases each). CDR3 size: 16 residues. Germline CDR1 reads SQVTM; CDR2 reads ANQGSEA. Trimming took off 5 bases at V and 2 bases at J, with 22 bases between the two ends. The CDR3 DNA sequence: TGCAGCGTTAACCTATTGGCCGGGACGGACACCTACGAGCAGTACTTC. Residues: CSVNLLAGTDTYEQYF.

The chain uses TRBV10-3 and TRBJ1-2; no definite D call. The CDR3 is 13 amino acids. Trimming stripped 0 bases from V and 0 bases from J, with 2 bases between. CDR1 is ENHRY and CDR2 is SYGVKD in the germline V gene. CDR3 DNA: TGTGCCATCAGTGAGTCTTCTAACTATGGCTACACCTTC. It codes for CAISESSNYGYTF.

This clonotype was counted between two and nine times. The chain recombines TRBV27 with TRBJ2-1; 11 positions agree with TRBD2. V shed 7 bases, J shed 8 bases, and the junction held 10 bases outside the gene matches. The CDR3 contains 15 residues. The germline V gene encodes CDR1 MNHEY and CDR2 SMNVEV (reference sequence). Here the CDR3 reads CASNLLAGVGYEQFF. In DNA form, the CDR3 reads TGTGCCAGCAACCTACTAGCGGGAGTTGGCTATGAGCAGTTCTTC.

A few counts support this clonotype. The CDR3 nucleotides are TGCGCCAGCAGCCCCAAGCAGGGTGAGACCCAGTACTTC. Its protein product is CASSPKQGETQYF. The rearrangement uses TRBV4-1 and TRBJ2-5, with a possible D match to TRBD1 (5 bases). Trimming took off 4 bases at V and 5 bases at J, with 11 bases between the two ends. Germline V gene data show CDR1 as MGHRA and CDR2 as YSYEKL. The CDR3 has 13 amino acids.

The chain carries TRBV10-1 and TRBJ2-7, with D perhaps TRBD1 (6 bases). CDR3 length: 14 amino acids. Germline V gene sequence: CDR1 WNHNN, CDR2 SYGVQD (reference sequence). Trimming removed 2 bases from V and 3 bases from J, with 11 bases in between. The CDR3 DNA reads TGCGCCAGCAGTGAGCAGTTGGACAGCTACGAGCAGTACTTC. It yields the protein CASSEQLDSYEQYF.

In its sample, this clonotype was seen a few times. V is TRBV7-2 and J is TRBJ2-5, with 9 bases that match TRBD1. The junction had 9 bases not matched to a gene; V was cut back by 7 bases and J by 6 bases. Germline V CDR1 and CDR2: SGHTA, FQGNSA. This CDR3 has 14 residues. The chain's CDR3 is CASNDRGGVQTQYF. The CDR3 DNA reads TGTGCCAGCAACGACAGGGGGGGGGTCCAGACCCAGTACTTC.

This clonotype was counted between two and nine times. This chain uses TRBV4-1 with TRBJ2-5; D may be TRBD1 (6 bases). Germline CDR1 MGHRA, CDR2 YSYEKL. This CDR3 is 14 amino acids long. V lost 4 bases to trimming and J lost 4 bases, with 13 bases between them. The CDR3 nucleotides are TGCGCCAGCAGCCTACTACAGGGTGCAGAGACCCAGTACTTC. Translated, it gives CASSLLQGAETQYF.

This clonotype appeared once. The V call is TRBV24-1, the J call TRBJ2-1, with D maybe TRBD1 (5 bases). Germline loops: CDR1 KGHDR, CDR2 SFDVKD. The CDR3 spans 13 residues. Deletions cut 0 bases from V and 10 bases from J, with 9 bases between. The CDR3 reads CATSDLRGPEQFF. CDR3 DNA: TGTGCCACCAGTGATTTGAGGGGCCCCGAGCAGTTCTTC.

As DNA, the CDR3 is TGTGCCAGCAGCTTCTACCAGGGTAACACTGAAGCTTTCTTT. Protein sequence: CASSFYQGNTEAFF. The gene calls are TRBV7-2 and TRBJ1-1; D is perhaps TRBD1 (5 bases). In germline, CDR1 is SGHTA, CDR2 FQGNSA. This CDR3 contains 14 residues. Trimming stripped 3 bases from V and 2 bases from J, with 10 bases between.

This clonotype has a handful of counts. The rearrangement uses TRBV5-1 and TRBJ2-5, with 7 nucleotides matching TRBD2. Germline V gene data show CDR1 as SGHRS and CDR2 as YFSETQ. CDR3 length: 13 residues. J was trimmed by 5 bases and V by 5 bases; bases with no gene match: 6. CDR3 DNA sequence: TGCGCCAGCAGAACGGGAGGTGGTGAGACCCAGTACTTC. Encoded protein: CASRTGGGETQYF.

The chain couples TRBV12-3 or TRBV12-4 to TRBJ2-2; D not resolved. V was trimmed by 5 bases and J by 6 bases, leaving 19 bases between them. The CDR3 length is 16 residues. CDR3 DNA sequence: TGTGCCAGCAGTGACTCACACTTCGACGGTTCCGGGGAGCTGTTTTTT. Protein product: CASSDSHFDGSGELFF.

V and J are TRBV10-1 and TRBJ2-2; unclear D gene. Germline CDR1 WNHNN, CDR2 SYGVQD (reference sequence). This CDR3 is built from 11 residues. The V and J ends lost 7 bases and 3 bases respectively, with 3 bases between them. The CDR3, as DNA: TGCGCCAGCATGGACACCGGGGAGCTGTTTTTT. It specifies CASMDTGELFF.

The chain joins TRBV2 to TRBJ1-2, with TRBD1 as a possible D gene (5 bases). Germline V gene lookup returns CDR1 SNHLY and CDR2 FYNNEI. V lost 6 bases and J 8 bases, leaving 13 bases between the germline ends. The CDR3 is 12 amino acids. CDR3 coding DNA: TGTGCCAGCAGGGGACCAGGGATCGGCTACACCTTC. It translates to CASRGPGIGYTF.

Comments on this clonotype: Germline and junction disagree at one end, which may indicate a read error. V usage is TRBV5-4 and J usage is TRBJ2-5, with 8 positions matching TRBD1. The CDR3 length is 16 residues. Per the germline V gene, CDR1 is SGHNT and CDR2 is YYREEE (reference sequence). As DNA, the CDR3 is TGTGCCAGCAGCTTGGGGGGGACAGGAAGAAAAGAGACCCAGTGCTTC. Translated: CASSLGGTGRKETQCF.

This clonotype was counted a few times. The CDR3 DNA reads TGTGCCAGTTCCTACTGGGGGTCGGGTGAAAAACTGTTTTTT. Amino acids: CASSYWGSGEKLFF. This chain links TRBV6-6 with TRBJ1-4; D may be TRBD1 (5 bases). The germline V gene encodes CDR1 MNHNY and CDR2 SVGAGI (reference sequence). The CDR3 covers 14 residues. Trimming took off 9 bases at V and 7 bases at J, with 18 bases between the two ends.

This rearrangement joins TRBV19 to TRBJ1-1; the match to TRBD1 covers 7 bases. The CDR3 loop spans 14 amino acids. V shed 3 bases, J shed 6 bases, and the junction held 7 bases outside the gene matches. Germline CDR1 is LNHDA and CDR2 is SQIVND (reference sequence). The CDR3 region has the DNA TGTGCCAGTAGTATCGGGACAGCTTCGCCTGAAGCTTTCTTT. Amino acids: CASSIGTASPEAFF.

The chain combines TRBV7-2 with TRBJ2-3, with 9 bases lining up with TRBD2. The CDR3 is made up of 18 amino acids. Trimming removed 2 bases from V and 8 bases from J; junction bases left unmatched: 17. Germline V gene data show CDR1 as SGHTA and CDR2 as FQGNSA. CDR3: CASSLNVGLAGPGGTQYF. The CDR3 DNA follows: TGTGCCAGCAGCTTAAACGTAGGGCTAGCGGGACCCGGGGGTACGCAGTATTTT. The variable domain in full, completed from reference TRBV7-2 and TRBJ2-3, reads GAGVSQSPSNKVTEKGKDVELRCDPISGHTALYWYRQSLGQGLEFLIYFQGNSAPDKSGLPSDRFSAERTGGSVSTLTIQRTQQEDSAVYLCASSLNVGLAGPGGTQYFGPGTRLTVL.

In its sample, this clonotype was seen many times. J is TRBJ2-7 and V is TRBV10-3, with D perhaps TRBD1 (6 bases). This CDR3 is built from 14 residues. Deletions cut 4 bases from V and 2 bases from J, with 12 bases between. Germline CDR1 reads ENHRY; CDR2 reads SYGVKD. The CDR3 region is CAISGNQGTYEQYF. The CDR3 DNA reads TGTGCCATCAGTGGGAATCAGGGGACCTACGAGCAGTACTTC.

V gene TRBV20-1 combines with J gene TRBJ1-6; the D is unclear. Germline V CDR1 and CDR2: DFQATT, SNEGSKA (reference sequence). The CDR3 is 12 amino acids. V was cut by 5 bases and J by 1 base, with 3 bases left in between. For the CDR3, the DNA is TGCAGTGCTGGGTCCTATAATTCACCCCTCCACTTT. Its translation is CSAGSYNSPLHF.

This rearrangement joins TRBV28 to TRBJ1-2; the D gene is possibly TRBD1 (5 bases). Trimming stripped 3 bases from V and 6 bases from J, with 14 bases between. The CDR3 is 14 residues long. Germline lookup yields CDR1 MDHEN and CDR2 SYDVKM. CDR3 loop: CASSLSVRGDGYTF. CDR3 bases: TGTGCCAGCAGTTTGAGTGTTCGGGGGGATGGCTACACCTTC.

As to this clonotype: The junction does not match germline at one end; this may be a read error. J is TRBJ2-1 and V is TRBV7-2, with D maybe TRBD2 (6 bases). CDR3 length: 16 amino acids. CDR1 is SGHTA and CDR2 is FQGNSA in the germline V gene. In DNA form, the CDR3 reads TGTGCCAGCAGCGTAGCTGGGAGGAGCTCCTACAATGAGCAGTTCTTC. Its protein product is CASSVAGRSSYNEQFF. The full variable domain, rest sourced from reference TRBV7-2 and TRBJ2-1, is GAGVSQSPSNKVTEKGKDVELRCDPISGHTALYWYRQSLGQGLEFLIYFQGNSAPDKSGLPSDRFSAERTGGSVSTLTIQRTQQEDSAVYLCASSVAGRSSYNEQFFGPGTRLTVL.

The chain has TRBV9 and TRBJ1-6; no clear D gene. The germline gives CDR1 SGDLS, CDR2 YYNGEE. The CDR3 spans 17 residues. V was cut by 4 bases and J by 6 bases, with 20 bases left in between. CDR3 bases: TGTGCCAGCAGCCGTGGGAACAGCCCGTCGGTTAATTCACCCCTCCACTTT. It encodes CASSRGNSPSVNSPLHF.

This clonotype was seen many times. At one boundary the junction diverges from the germline segment, which might be a read error. The chain couples TRBV15 to TRBJ1-2; D possibly corresponds to TRBD1 (5 bases). The V gene's germline CDR1 is LNHNV and CDR2 YYDKDF (reference sequence). The CDR3 extends over 14 amino acids. The CDR3: CATSSVDGGDGFTF. CDR3 nucleotide sequence: TGTGCCACCAGCAGTGTAGATGGGGGTGACGGCTTCACCTTC.

This CDR3 is CASSQRGALSVGIGTEAFF. In DNA form, the CDR3 reads TGTGCCAGCAGCCAGAGAGGGGCCTTGTCAGTGGGAATAGGCACTGAAGCTTTCTTT. V and J are TRBV3-1 and TRBJ1-1; TRBD1 is a possible D gene (5 bases). The CDR3 is 19 amino acids. V shed 3 bases and J shed 4 bases, with 27 bases lying between them. Germline CDR1 LGHDT, CDR2 YNNKEL (reference sequence).

This clonotype was recorded many times. The chain employs TRBV15 and TRBJ1-4; 9 nucleotides match TRBD1. There are 14 residues in the CDR3. Looked up from germline, CDR1 is LNHNV and CDR2 is YYDKDF (reference sequence). V lost 5 bases to trimming and J lost 7 bases; unmatched junction nucleotides: 5. CDR3 nucleotides: TGTGCCACCAGCCCCGGGACAGGGAGTGAAAAACTGTTTTTT. It encodes CATSPGTGSEKLFF.

This clonotype was seen a single time. This rearrangement joins TRBV2 to TRBJ2-7, with a tentative D call TRBD2 (5 bases). This CDR3 contains 10 residues. Trimming cost V 8 bases and J 7 bases, with 9 bases left between them. CDR1 SNHLY and CDR2 FYNNEI come from the germline V gene. The CDR3 DNA follows: TGTGCCAGCTCCGGGGAAGAGCAGTACTTC. It translates to CASSGEEQYF.

The chain joins TRBV7-9 to TRBJ1-1; D unclear. The CDR3 has 12 residues. Trimming left V 4 bases short and J 5 bases short, with 8 bases between. The V gene's germline CDR1 is SEHNR and CDR2 FQNEAQ (reference sequence). The CDR3 DNA follows: TGTGCCAGCAGCTACTACATGACTGAAGCTTTCTTT. Translating gives CASSYYMTEAFF.

The chain has TRBV6-5 and TRBJ1-5, with TRBD1 as a possible D gene (6 bases). Germline V gene data show CDR1 as MNHEY and CDR2 as SVGAGI. CDR3 length: 17 amino acids. V lost 0 bases and J 1 base, leaving 13 bases between the germline ends. This CDR3 reads CASSYSQGRGSNQPQHF. The CDR3 bases are TGTGCCAGCAGTTACTCGCAGGGGAGGGGAAGCAATCAGCCCCAGCATTTT.

The genes are TRBV4-1 and TRBJ1-1; D is unclear. The CDR3 has 17 residues. The V end lost 1 base, the J end lost 0 bases, and 15 bases lay between the germline ends. Germline V lookup: CDR1 MGHRA, CDR2 YSYEKL. Written as DNA, the CDR3 is TGCGCCAGCAGCCAAGCACCCCCACGGATTATGAACACTGAAGCTTTCTTT. Residues: CASSQAPPRIMNTEAFF.

The chain combines TRBV20-1 with TRBJ2-1, with 10 nucleotides matching TRBD2. Germline V lookup: CDR1 DFQATT, CDR2 SNEGSKA (reference sequence). CDR3 length equals 15 residues. The V gene end was trimmed by 3 bases and the J gene end by 4 bases; junction bases not matched to a gene: 6. In DNA form, the CDR3 reads TGCAGTGCTAGTTACCCTAGCGGGGGTTACAATGAGCAGTTCTTC. Protein: CSASYPSGGYNEQFF.

V and J are TRBV10-1 and TRBJ2-2, with D tentatively TRBD2 (6 bases). The CDR3 runs to 14 residues. V was trimmed by 1 base and J by 5 bases, leaving 8 bases between them. Germline lookup yields CDR1 WNHNN and CDR2 SYGVQD (reference sequence). The CDR3, as DNA: TGCGCCAGCAGTGAGTTGGGGGGTACCGGGGAGCTGTTTTTT. Its translation: CASSELGGTGELFF.